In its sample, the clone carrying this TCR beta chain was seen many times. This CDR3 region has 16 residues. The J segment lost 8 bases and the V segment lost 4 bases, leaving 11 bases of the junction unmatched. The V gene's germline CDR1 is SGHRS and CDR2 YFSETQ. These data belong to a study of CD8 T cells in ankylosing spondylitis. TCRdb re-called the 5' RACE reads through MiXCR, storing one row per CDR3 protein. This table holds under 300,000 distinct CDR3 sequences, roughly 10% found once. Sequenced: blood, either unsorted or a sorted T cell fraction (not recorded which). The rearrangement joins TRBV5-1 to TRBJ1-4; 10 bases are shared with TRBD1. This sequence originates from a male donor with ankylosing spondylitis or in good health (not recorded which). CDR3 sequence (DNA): TGCGCCAGCAGCGGGGGAGACAGGGGGCGAGGGGAAAAACTGTTTTTT. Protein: CASSGGDRGRGEKLFF.